A single sample gave rise to the 13 T cell receptor beta chains below, sequenced in a study of read filtering for tumor transcriptome and immune sequencing. Molecular barcoded adaptors covering alpha/delta and beta/gamma chains were used on 400 to 450 ng RNA. TCRdb reanalysed the reads using MiXCR and keeps one entry per CDR3 protein. The sample records roughly 93,000 distinct CDR3 sequences, 20% to 25% being singletons. The source material was a population of CD138-negative cells sorted from bone marrow. These receptors originate from a donor at least 40 years old with multiple myeloma.

In its sample, this clonotype was seen many times. This sequence joins TRBV6-1 and TRBJ1-5, with D unclear. This CDR3 contains 12 residues. Germline V CDR1 and CDR2: MNHNS, SASEGT. Trimming took 6 bases from V and 0 from J, leaving 3 bases between them. Written as DNA, the CDR3 is TGTGCCAGCAGGTATAGCAATCAGCCCCAGCATTTT. Protein: CASRYSNQPQHF.

Judged by abundance, this clonotype is medium-sized. The J gene is TRBJ2-1, the V gene TRBV5-1; D is undetermined. The CDR3 is made up of 15 amino acids. Germline CDR1 reads SGHRS; CDR2 reads YFSETQ. Trimming left V 0 bases short and J 4 bases short, with 11 bases between. CDR3 region: CASSLGPTGYNEQFF. In nucleotides, the CDR3 is TGCGCCAGCAGCTTGGGCCCGACTGGATACAATGAGCAGTTCTTC.

This clonotype has ten or more counts. The rearrangement joins TRBV12-3 or TRBV12-4 to TRBJ2-3; either TRBD1 or TRBD2 may fit D (5 bases each). The CDR3 extends over 16 amino acids. V lost 6 bases and J 0 bases, leaving 16 bases between the germline ends. The CDR3 DNA follows: TGTGCCAGCAGCCTTGGCCCAGGGAGTAGCACAGATACGCAGTATTTT. Translated, it gives CASSLGPGSSTDTQYF.

This clonotype has just a few counts. This clone may be a read error of a much larger clone one base away. The chain carries TRBV7-8 and TRBJ2-1; 9 bases are a match to TRBD2. CDR3 length: 15 residues. From germline, CDR1 is SGHVS and CDR2 FQNEAQ. The CDR3 DNA sequence: TGTGCCGGCAGCGCCCGGACTAGCGAGTACAATGAGCAGTTCTTC. This codes for CAGSARTSEYNEQFF. Full variable domain (remainder filled in from reference TRBV7-8 and TRBJ2-1): GAGVSQSPRYKVAKRGQDVALRCDPISGHVSLFWYQQALGQGPEFLTYFQNEAQLDKSGLPSDRFFAERPEGSVSTLKIQRTQQEDSAVYLCAGSARTSEYNEQFFGPGTRLTVL.

Turning to this clonotype: The junction differs from germline at one of its ends, possibly a read error. The chain recombines TRBV27 with TRBJ2-7; no firm D call. Per the germline V gene, CDR1 is MNHEY and CDR2 is SMNVEV (reference sequence). This CDR3 is built from 15 residues. CDR3 in amino acids: CSSSFKAGPIDEQYF. In DNA form, the CDR3 reads TGTTCCAGCAGTTTTAAGGCAGGACCTATCGACGAGCAGTACTTC.

A note on this clonotype: This may be a read error, as it is one base from a much larger clone. The rearrangement joins TRBV20-1 to TRBJ2-3, with D possibly being TRBD2 (5 bases). This CDR3 region has 14 residues. Germline V gene data show CDR1 as DFQATT and CDR2 as SNEGSKA (reference sequence). The CDR3 nucleotides read TGCGGTGCTAGAGCCTCCGGGGGCACAGATACGCAGTATTTT. Protein sequence: CGARASGGTDTQYF.

This clonotype was counted a few times. The chain recombines TRBV5-1 with TRBJ2-7, with D possibly being TRBD1 or TRBD2 (5 bases each). Germline V CDR1 and CDR2: SGHRS, YFSETQ. The V gene lost 0 bases and the J gene lost 2 bases, with 9 bases spanning the gap. This CDR3 is built from 14 residues. CDR3 loop: CASSLGGAPYEQYF. The DNA of the CDR3 is TGCGCCAGCAGCTTGGGAGGGGCTCCCTACGAGCAGTACTTC.

The V call is TRBV7-2, the J call TRBJ1-5; TRBD1 matches 10 bases. V dropped 4 bases and J dropped 0; count of bases not matched to a gene: 6. The CDR3 covers 17 residues. CDR1 and CDR2 (germline): SGHTA, FQGNSA. CDR3 sequence reads: CASSWGTGAYSNQPQHF. The CDR3 DNA reads TGTGCCAGCAGCTGGGGGACAGGGGCTTATAGCAATCAGCCCCAGCATTTT.

V is TRBV4-1 and J is TRBJ1-4, with TRBD1 identical over 10 bases. V was clipped by 4 bases and J by 13 bases; unmatched bases: 12. CDR3 size: 15 residues. The germline CDR1 and CDR2 sequences are MGHRA and YSYEKL. For the CDR3, the DNA is TGCGCCAGCAGCCGCCGGGACAGGGGTGACCTTTTACTGTTTTTT. This encodes CASSRRDRGDLLLFF.

The V gene is TRBV2, the J gene TRBJ1-5; D is possibly TRBD1 (5 bases). Germline CDR1 is SNHLY and CDR2 is FYNNEI. This CDR3 is 14 amino acids long. Trimming removed 4 bases at V and 4 bases at J, with 11 bases between. CDR3 nucleotide sequence: TGTGCCAGCAGTGTAGACAGTTTGAATCAGCCCCAGCATTTT. Translating gives CASSVDSLNQPQHF. Together with reference TRBV2 and TRBJ1-5, the CDR3 gives the full variable domain: EPEVTQTPSHQVTQMGQEVILRCVPISNHLYFYWYRQILGQKVEFLVSFYNNEISEKSEIFDDQFSVERPDGSNFTLKIRSTKLEDSAMYFCASSVDSLNQPQHFGDGTRLSIL.

The J gene is TRBJ1-1, the V gene TRBV7-6; 8 bases agree with TRBD1. This CDR3 contains 15 residues. In germline, CDR1 is SGHVS, CDR2 FNYEAQ. The trim removed 5 bases at V and 5 bases at J, leaving 10 bases unmatched. CDR3 protein: CASSPGQGVRTEAFF. The CDR3 DNA reads TGTGCCAGCAGCCCCGGACAGGGAGTGAGGACTGAAGCTTTCTTT.

This clonotype has a count of ten or more. The chain employs TRBV29-1 and TRBJ1-6; D is perhaps TRBD1 (6 bases). The germline V gene encodes CDR1 SQVTM and CDR2 ANQGSEA. V lost 4 bases, J lost 6 bases, and 10 bases lay in between. The CDR3 extends over 13 amino acids. CDR3 nucleotide sequence: TGCAGCGTTGCACAGGACAGTAATTCACCCCTCCACTTT. This encodes CSVAQDSNSPLHF.

At least ten counts were recorded for this clonotype. CDR3 in amino acids: CASSDGGRAFF. DNA of the CDR3: TGTGCCAGCAGTGATGGGGGAAGGGCTTTCTTT. The chain couples TRBV2 to TRBJ1-1, with a possible D match to TRBD1 (5 bases). This CDR3 region has 11 residues. V lost 3 bases and J 11 bases, leaving 10 bases between the germline ends. Germline V gene lookup returns CDR1 SNHLY and CDR2 FYNNEI.